This TCR beta chain derives from a study of blood T cell repertoires in COVID-19. This clone was seen a handful of times. Clones were sequenced by immunoSEQ multiplex PCR, and TCRdb holds only the in-frame ones, with some missing. The table has 35,000 to 45,000 clones, approximately 80% seen once. The trim removed 4 bases at V and 7 bases at J, leaving 12 bases unmatched. Germline V CDR1 and CDR2: SGHTA, FQGNSA. The CDR3 contains 17 residues. Specimen: peripheral blood. The gene calls are TRBV7-2 and TRBJ2-7, with TRBD2 matching over 14 bases. The TCR sequence derives from a man in his 70s with acute or convalescent COVID-19. Here the CDR3 DNA reads TGTGCCAGCAGCTCACCGAAGACTAGCGGGAGGGGGGGTGAGCAGTACTTC. It specifies CASSSPKTSGRGGEQYF.